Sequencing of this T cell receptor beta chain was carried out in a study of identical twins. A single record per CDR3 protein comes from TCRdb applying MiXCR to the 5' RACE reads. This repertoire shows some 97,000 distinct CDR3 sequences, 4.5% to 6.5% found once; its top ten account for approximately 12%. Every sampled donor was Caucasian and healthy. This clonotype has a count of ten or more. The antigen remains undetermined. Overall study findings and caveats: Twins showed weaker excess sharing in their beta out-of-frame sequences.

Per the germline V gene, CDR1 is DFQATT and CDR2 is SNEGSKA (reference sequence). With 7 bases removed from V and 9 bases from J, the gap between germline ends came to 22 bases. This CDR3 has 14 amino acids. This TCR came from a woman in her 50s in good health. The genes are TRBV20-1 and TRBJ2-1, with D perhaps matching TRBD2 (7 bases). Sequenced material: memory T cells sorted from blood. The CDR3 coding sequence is TGCAGTGTTAGGGGGGGGAGGGCCGTCTTTGAGCAGTTCTTC. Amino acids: CSVRGGRAVFEQFF.